This passage covers 28 T cell receptor beta chains from one sample sequenced in a study of blood T cell repertoires in COVID-19. The table came from immunoSEQ multiplex PCR; TCRdb's copy has only in-frame clones and leaves some out. The sample records 40,000 to 60,000 clones, roughly 83% being singletons. Sequenced material: peripheral blood. These receptors originate from a man over 45 with active COVID-19.

The rearrangement joins TRBV11-2 to TRBJ2-1; TRBD1 agrees at 11 bases. Trimming at V came to 2 bases and at J to 7 bases, leaving 7 bases not matched to a gene. The CDR3 spans 16 residues. Germline CDR1 reads SGHAT; CDR2 reads FQNNGV. DNA of the CDR3: TGTGCCAGCAGCTTATTGGCGGGGGACAGGGGGAATGAGCAGTTCTTC. Amino acid sequence: CASSLLAGDRGNEQFF.

This chain uses TRBV28 with TRBJ2-5, with 7 bases fitting TRBD2. The ends lost 3 bases at V and 1 base at J; junction bases unmatched: 11. The CDR3 is 17 amino acids. CDR1 MDHEN and CDR2 SYDVKM come from the germline V gene. In DNA form, the CDR3 reads TGTGCCAGCAGTTTCAATGAACCGGGACTATTCCAAGAGACCCAGTACTTC. Translating gives CASSFNEPGLFQETQYF.

V is TRBV5-1 and J is TRBJ1-1, with 10 bases matching TRBD1. CDR3 size: 14 residues. In germline, CDR1 is SGHRS, CDR2 YFSETQ. The trim removed 4 bases at V and 1 base at J, leaving 1 base unmatched. As DNA, the CDR3 is TGCGCCAGCAGCCGGGACAGGGGGAACACTGAAGCTTTCTTT. Protein sequence: CASSRDRGNTEAFF.

V and J are TRBV9 and TRBJ2-5; D may be TRBD2 (6 bases). This CDR3 region has 16 residues. V lost 0 bases to trimming and J lost 2 bases, with 14 bases between them. Germline CDR1 reads SGDLS; CDR2 reads YYNGEE. The CDR3 is CASSVVASVAQETQYF. CDR3 bases: TGTGCCAGCAGCGTAGTAGCTAGCGTGGCGCAAGAGACCCAGTACTTC.

The J gene is TRBJ2-3, the V gene TRBV6-5; a possible D gene is TRBD2 (6 bases). Germline CDR1 reads MNHEY; CDR2 reads SVGAGI. The CDR3 has 15 residues. V was clipped by 2 bases and J by 0 bases, with 9 bases between them. The DNA for the CDR3 is TGTGCCAGCAGTTACGGGGCGGGAAGCACAGATACGCAGTATTTT. This sequence encodes CASSYGAGSTDTQYF.

The rearrangement joins TRBV18 to TRBJ1-2; a weak D match, TRBD1 (6 bases). This CDR3 spans 14 amino acids. CDR1 is KGHSH, CDR2 LQKENI, per germline. Trimming pared 6 bases from V and 8 bases from J, leaving 19 bases between. CDR3 nucleotides: TGTGCCAGCTCCGCACCGACAGGTTCCGGGGGCTACACCTTC. Protein product: CASSAPTGSGGYTF.

The J gene is TRBJ2-4, the V gene TRBV11-3, with TRBD1 matching 9 bases. The V gene end was trimmed by 4 bases and the J gene end by 9 bases; junction bases not matched to a gene: 7. Germline V CDR1 and CDR2: SGHNT, YENEEA. This CDR3 has 14 residues. CDR3: CASSSSTGGSIQYF. The DNA for the CDR3 is TGTGCCAGCAGCTCCTCCACAGGGGGCAGCATTCAGTACTTC. Full variable domain (remainder filled in from reference TRBV11-3 and TRBJ2-4): EAGVVQSPRYKIIEKKQPVAFWCNPISGHNTLYWYLQNLGQGPELLIRYENEEAVDDSQLPKDRFSAERLKGVDSTLKIQPAELGDSAVYLCASSSSTGGSIQYFGAGTRLSVL.

V usage is TRBV4-2 and J usage is TRBJ2-7; TRBD2 matches 9 bases. CDR3 length: 15 residues. Germline CDR1 LGHNA, CDR2 YNFKEQ. Trimming at V came to 0 bases and at J to 6 bases, leaving 6 bases not matched to a gene. Here the CDR3 DNA reads TGTGCCAGCAGCCAAGATCGGGGACTAGCTATCGAGCAGTACTTC. This codes for CASSQDRGLAIEQYF.

This clone was seen a handful of times. This chain connects TRBV5-6 to TRBJ1-3; 7 bases are a match to TRBD1. The germline V gene has CDR1 SGHDT and CDR2 YYEEEE. The CDR3 covers 16 residues. Germline trimming cut 4 bases from V and 0 bases from J; bases unmatched to any gene: 7. The CDR3 is CASSILDRPSGNTIYF. CDR3 nucleotides: TGTGCCAGCAGCATCCTGGACAGGCCCTCTGGAAACACCATATATTTT.

This clone was counted once. The identical CDR3 is also encoded by other nucleotide sequences in the sample. The rearrangement links TRBV7-9 to TRBJ2-7; D unresolved. V lost 0 bases, J lost 2 bases, and 8 bases lay in between. Germline loops: CDR1 SEHNR, CDR2 FQNEAQ (reference sequence). The CDR3 runs 14 residues. The CDR3 loop reads CASSLAAVTYEQYF. In DNA form, the CDR3 reads TGTGCCAGCAGCTTAGCGGCAGTAACCTACGAGCAGTACTTC.

This rearrangement joins TRBV3-1 (or the pseudogene TRBV3-2) to TRBJ2-6, with 7 bases aligning to TRBD1. V trimming: 0 bases; J trimming: 0 bases; junction bases outside the gene matches: 11. Germline CDR1 LGHDT, CDR2 YNNKEL (reference sequence). This CDR3 comprises 20 residues. In DNA, the CDR3 is TGTGCCAGCAGCCAAGAGGGCAGACAGGGACCGTTCTCTGGGGCCAACGTCCTGACTTTC. Translating gives CASSQEGRQGPFSGANVLTF.

This clone was counted between two and nine times. The chain couples TRBV18 to TRBJ1-2, with 7 bases that match TRBD1. Germline values: CDR1 KGHSH, CDR2 LQKENI. The length of the CDR3 is 14 residues. V was pared by 3 bases and J by 3 bases, with 4 bases of the junction left unmatched. Here the CDR3 DNA reads TGTGCCAGCTCACCCCAGGGACAGTACTATGGCTACACCTTC. It codes for CASSPQGQYYGYTF. Supplemented by reference TRBV18 and TRBJ1-2, the full variable domain reads NAGVMQNPRHLVRRRGQEARLRCSPMKGHSHVYWYRQLPEEGLKFMVYLQKENIIDESGMPKERFSAEFPKEGPSILRIQQVVRGDSAAYFCASSPQGQYYGYTFGSGTRLTVV.

Remarks on this clone: Distinct nucleotide sequences in the sample also encode this CDR3. The chain links TRBV5-1 to TRBJ2-7; TRBD1 is a possible D gene (5 bases). V dropped 2 bases and J dropped 2 bases, with 8 bases sitting between them. Germline V gene lookup returns CDR1 SGHRS and CDR2 YFSETQ. There are 13 residues in the CDR3. CDR3: CASSFGQPYEQYF. In DNA form, the CDR3 reads TGCGCCAGCAGCTTCGGACAACCCTACGAGCAGTACTTC.

The chain combines TRBV7-9 with TRBJ1-1; TRBD1 is a possible D gene (5 bases). Germline CDR1 is SEHNR and CDR2 is FQNEAQ (reference sequence). With 6 bases removed from V and 0 bases from J, the gap between germline ends came to 20 bases. The CDR3 has 17 residues. The CDR3 is CASSSDSWWFVNTEAFF. CDR3 nucleotides: TGTGCCAGCAGTTCCGACAGTTGGTGGTTTGTGAACACTGAAGCTTTCTTT.

The sample holds one count of this clone. The rearrangement links TRBV6-5 to TRBJ1-4, with D maybe TRBD1 (6 bases). CDR1 MNHEY and CDR2 SVGAGI come from the germline V gene. The length of the CDR3 is 12 residues. Trimming took off 8 bases at V and 10 bases at J, with 14 bases between the two ends. The CDR3 DNA reads as TGTGCCAGCGGCGAGGGGGTTGGAAAACTGTTTTTT. It specifies CASGEGVGKLFF.

This clone appeared many times. The chain uses TRBV7-9 and TRBJ2-1; 7 bases agree with TRBD1. The CDR3 is 16 residues long. With 5 bases clipped from V and 1 base from J, the junction kept 8 bases outside the gene matches. CDR1 SEHNR and CDR2 FQNEAQ come from the germline V gene (reference sequence). Here the CDR3 reads CASSGTRDSSYNEQFF. CDR3 in DNA: TGTGCCAGCAGCGGTACCCGGGACAGTTCCTACAATGAGCAGTTCTTC.

This rearrangement joins TRBV4-2 to TRBJ2-2; D gene unclear. CDR3 length: 16 amino acids. Trimming took off 4 bases at V and 5 bases at J, with 17 bases between the two ends. Germline values: CDR1 LGHNA, CDR2 YNFKEQ. CDR3 DNA sequence: TGTGCCAGCAGCCCCCGTCCCGGTTTCGGGACCGGGGAGCTGTTTTTT. Its protein is CASSPRPGFGTGELFF.

The V call is TRBV5-1, the J call TRBJ2-7, with 9 bases lining up with TRBD1. V dropped 0 bases and J dropped 5; count of bases not matched to a gene: 6. The CDR3 loop spans 15 amino acids. The germline CDR1 and CDR2 sequences are SGHRS and YFSETQ. CDR3 amino acids: CASSLGGQGVDEQYF. CDR3 sequence (DNA): TGCGCCAGCAGCTTGGGGGGACAGGGTGTCGACGAGCAGTACTTC.

V gene TRBV6-1 combines with J gene TRBJ2-5; 11 nucleotides agree with TRBD2. V lost 1 base, J lost 3 bases, and 4 bases stayed unmatched. This CDR3 contains 16 residues. The germline gives CDR1 MNHNS, CDR2 SASEGT. The CDR3 protein is CASSEVAGGSEETQYF. Here the CDR3 DNA reads TGTGCCAGCAGTGAAGTAGCGGGGGGGTCGGAAGAGACCCAGTACTTC.

The chain combines TRBV7-9 with TRBJ1-4, with 8 bases identical to TRBD1. Germline values: CDR1 SEHNR, CDR2 FQNEAQ (reference sequence). Trimming took 5 bases from V and 8 from J; bases not matched to a gene: 10. The CDR3 sequence is 15 residues long. The CDR3 is CASSPPQGAGEKLFF. The CDR3 DNA is TGTGCCAGCAGCCCACCCCAGGGGGCCGGGGAAAAACTGTTTTTT.

This clone was detected only once. The rearrangement links TRBV4-1 to TRBJ2-2; TRBD1 agrees at 7 bases. Germline assignment: CDR1 MGHRA and CDR2 YSYEKL. V lost 4 bases to trimming and J lost 5 bases; unmatched junction nucleotides: 1. This CDR3 is built from 13 residues. DNA of the CDR3: TGCGCCAGCAGCCTACAGGGGACCGGGGAGCTGTTTTTT. Amino acids: CASSLQGTGELFF.

The chain has TRBV11-2 and TRBJ1-1; the D gene is possibly TRBD1 (6 bases). Germline assignment: CDR1 SGHAT and CDR2 FQNNGV. The ends were cut back, 1 base at V and 4 bases at J, with 16 bases in the middle. The CDR3 has 16 amino acids. Here the CDR3 DNA reads TGTGCCAGCAGCTTAGTAGGGGGACGGTGGTCCACTGAAGCTTTCTTT. Translated, it gives CASSLVGGRWSTEAFF.

Only a few counts were recorded for this clone. The chain joins TRBV19 to TRBJ1-1; D may be TRBD1 (6 bases). The V gene lost 8 bases and the J gene lost 0 bases, with 10 bases spanning the gap. This CDR3 is 13 amino acids long. Germline V gives CDR1 LNHDA, CDR2 SQIVND (reference sequence). The CDR3 loop reads CASGGTMNTEAFF. The CDR3 DNA reads as TGTGCCAGTGGGGGCACCATGAACACTGAAGCTTTCTTT.

This clone has just one count. The chain joins TRBV7-8 to TRBJ2-7, with D unclear. Germline loops: CDR1 SGHVS, CDR2 FQNEAQ. V lost 1 base and J lost 3, with 13 bases in between. This CDR3 is built from 15 residues. DNA of the CDR3: TGTGCCAGCAGCTTAGTACACGGGTTGGGCTACGAGCAGTACTTC. It yields the protein CASSLVHGLGYEQYF.

CDR3 coding DNA: TGTGCCAGCAGTCGCCCGATGACAGCAGATACGCAGTATTTT. It translates to CASSRPMTADTQYF. The V call is TRBV6-5, the J call TRBJ2-3; maybe TRBD1 (5 bases). The CDR3 extends over 14 amino acids. Trimming took off 5 bases at V and 4 bases at J, with 13 bases between the two ends. Germline V gives CDR1 MNHEY, CDR2 SVGAGI.

The chain combines TRBV6-1 with TRBJ1-4; TRBD1 matches 9 bases. Germline-derived CDR1 and CDR2 are MNHNS and SASEGT. This CDR3 is 15 amino acids long. Trimming at V came to 3 bases and at J to 5 bases, leaving 4 bases not matched to a gene. CDR3 sequence (DNA): TGTGCCAGCAGTGATAAGACAGGGGGGAATGAAAAACTGTTTTTT. It translates to CASSDKTGGNEKLFF.

The chain couples TRBV28 to TRBJ2-7, with TRBD1 identical over 9 bases. The CDR3 extends over 15 amino acids. CDR1 and CDR2 (germline): MDHEN, SYDVKM. J gave up 1 base and V 6 bases, and 7 bases lay outside the gene matches. The CDR3 reads CASSPGQGGSYEQYF. The DNA of the CDR3 is TGTGCCAGCAGCCCGGGACAGGGAGGGTCCTACGAGCAGTACTTC. The full variable domain, rest sourced from reference TRBV28 and TRBJ2-7, is DVKVTQSSRYLVKRTGEKVFLECVQDMDHENMFWYRQDPGLGLRLIYFSYDVKMKEKGDIPEGYSVSREKKERFSLILESASTNQTSMYLCASSPGQGGSYEQYFGPGTRLTVT.

This chain connects TRBV11-2 to TRBJ1-3, with 7 bases identical to TRBD1. This CDR3 has 14 amino acids. Germline CDR1 is SGHAT and CDR2 is FQNNGV. The trim removed 5 bases at V and 5 bases at J, leaving 6 bases unmatched. The DNA for the CDR3 is TGTGCCAGCAGCGCCCGGACAGGCCGAAACACCATATATTTT. Amino acids: CASSARTGRNTIYF.